Listed below are T cell receptor beta chains from one sample, sequenced in a study of cytomegalovirus exposure and HLA in healthy donors. Some clones are missing from TCRdb's copy, which holds only in-frame ones; the method was immunoSEQ multiplex PCR. Counted here are about 160,000 clones, around nine tenths occurring once; the ten biggest clones make up approximately 2.2%. The material sequenced was PBMCs. These receptors were collected from a woman in her late teens or twenties in good health and CMV-seronegative. CDR3s leave out the opening cysteine and the closing phenylalanine or tryptophan. The order of the fields is CDR3 protein, V gene.

ASSPGTSVD | TRBV7-2
ASSLNKIGLAGFSEQF | TRBV7-3
ASSLSRLNEQF | TRBV5-1
ASSFFEGRTSSYEQY | TRBV5-4
ASSLRTADVANEKLF | TRBV7-9
SVMTGGSYNEQF | TRBV29-1
ASSPPPGDSGNTIY | TRBV18
ASTPRQEGSGYT | TRBV19
ASSGGETPSYNEQF | TRBV10-2
ASGSYRQGSNQPQH | TRBV12-5
ASSQEGANEKLF | TRBV4-3
ASRPNSSGNTIY | TRBV2
ASSIPGTLNNEQF | TRBV5-6
ASSVPLTDTQY | TRBV2
AITDGQGRGYT | TRBV10-3